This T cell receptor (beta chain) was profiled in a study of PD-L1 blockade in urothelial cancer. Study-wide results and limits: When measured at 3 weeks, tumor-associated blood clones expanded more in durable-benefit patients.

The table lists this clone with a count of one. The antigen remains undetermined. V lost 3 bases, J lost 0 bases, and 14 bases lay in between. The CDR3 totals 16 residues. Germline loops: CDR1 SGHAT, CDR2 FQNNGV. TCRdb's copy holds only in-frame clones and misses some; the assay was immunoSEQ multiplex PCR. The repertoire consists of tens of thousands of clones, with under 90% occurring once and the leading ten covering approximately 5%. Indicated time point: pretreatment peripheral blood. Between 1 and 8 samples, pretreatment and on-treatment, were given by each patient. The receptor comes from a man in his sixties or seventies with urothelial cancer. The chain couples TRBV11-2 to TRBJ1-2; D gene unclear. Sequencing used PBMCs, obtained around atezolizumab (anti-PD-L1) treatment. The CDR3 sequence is CASSFLEGGSNYGYTF. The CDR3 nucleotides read TGTGCCAGCAGCTTTTTGGAGGGAGGGTCTAACTATGGCTACACCTTC.